This TCR beta chain originates from a study of blood T cell repertoires in COVID-19 (dated by TCRdb to the early 2020s). With regard to the full study: Samples from collaborators originated in the United States, Italy and Spain and spanned both the acute and convalescent phases of COVID-19. A de-identified subject ID, COVID-19 status, age in years and sex were almost always included in the sample metadata. Where available, HLA class I and class II types were taken from metadata supplied by the sample provider and were not determined by assay-based typing. The repertoires were made available in a free public database intended to serve as a resource for research on the immune response to SARS-CoV-2. The dataset comprised deeply sampled blood TCRbeta repertoires from subjects exposed to, actively infected with, or recovered from COVID-19. Samples were obtained from the ongoing ImmuneRACE study (first 160 participants) and from about 1,300 subjects provided by 6 global collaborators. The material from the prospective study consisted of cDNA or gDNA derived from T cells, B-cell-depleted T cells, or PBMCs.

Collaborating institutions collected whole blood in K2EDTA tubes following their own protocols. For TCRbeta analysis, collaborators shipped samples in one of three forms: frozen whole blood, isolated PBMCs, or DNA extracted from either of those sample types. Germline trimming: 4 bases from V, 2 bases from J; junction bases outside gene matches: 4. Based on the germline V gene, the CDR1 and CDR2 sequences are SGDLS and YYNGEE. The CDR3 measures 14 amino acids from cysteine to phenylalanine. The kept DNA is CDR3 alone, 42 bases in frame from the first base. With regard to this clone: Its recognized antigen is unknown. No base quality information exists; no much larger clone differs at one position.

TCRbeta CDR3 regions were amplified from genomic DNA using the immunoSEQ Assay, a bias-controlled multiplex PCR. On the study's bioinformatics: The number of nucleated cells in each sample was estimated by amplification of reference gene primers within the assay. To quantify the absolute abundance of each unique TCRbeta CDR3 rearrangement, sequence reads were collapsed and filtered. For each sample, productive Simpson clonality was calculated by taking the square root of Simpson's diversity index across productive rearrangements. What TCRdb holds here is the immuneACCESS table cut down to in-frame rearrangements. Part of the clones is not present; checked against another copy, under half of the missing clones reflect an unresolved V gene, and the others are unexplained. From that table come the V and J calls and clone size; the DNA was used to work out D and trimming. Here the sample has 50,000 or so clones; about 83% occur a single time. The ten largest make up roughly 2% of the sample.

The paper's findings and limits, for the study overall: The amount of clinical and demographic metadata varied by source and participant and was provided uncurated.

The sequence came from a woman aged 55-70 years with acute or convalescent COVID-19. Source material: peripheral blood. The sequence joins TRBV9 to TRBJ2-7, and 9 bases in between align with TRBD1. The sequenced DNA is TGTGCCAGCAGCTTAAGACAGGGGGCCTACGAGCAGTACTTC. The encoded protein is CASSLRQGAYEQYF.